These 9 T cell receptor beta chains came from one sample sequenced in a study of shared clonotypes between healthy human individuals. Clones were read by immunoSEQ multiplex PCR, and TCRdb kept only the in-frame ones, dropping some. The sample includes approximately 2.5 million clones, roughly 93% of them seen just once. The sequenced sample was naive CD4+ T cells from PBMCs. Subset given: CD45RA+ positively selected. These receptors were obtained from a man younger than 30 in good health. Some clones in this sample may be carry-over from other donors' samples.

The rearrangement links TRBV5-4 to TRBJ2-5; 8 positions agree with TRBD2. The CDR3 has 15 residues. After removal of 0 bases from V and 2 bases from J, the junction contained 3 bases not matched to a gene. Germline V CDR1 and CDR2: SGHNT, YYREEE (reference sequence). The CDR3 region is CASSLGLALQETQYF. The CDR3 nucleotides are TGTGCCAGCAGCTTGGGACTAGCGTTACAAGAGACCCAGTACTTC. Based on the CDR3 plus reference TRBV5-4 and TRBJ2-5, the full variable domain is ETGVTQSPTHLIKTRGQQVTLRCSSQSGHNTVSWYQQALGQGPQFIFQYYREEENGRGNFPPRFSGLQFPNYSSELNVNALELDDSALYLCASSLGLALQETQYFGPGTRLLVL.

V usage is TRBV9 and J usage is TRBJ2-1; 8 positions agree with TRBD2. The CDR3 consists of 18 residues. Germline V lookup: CDR1 SGDLS, CDR2 YYNGEE. The J segment lost 4 bases and the V segment lost 0 bases, leaving 12 bases of the junction unmatched. CDR3 DNA sequence: TGTGCCAGCAGCGTAGCTTCCGGTCCGGCTAGCGGGTACAATGAGCAGTTCTTC. Its translation is CASSVASGPASGYNEQFF.

Comments on this clone: Other DNA sequences of this sample code for an identical CDR3. V usage is TRBV28 and J usage is TRBJ2-7, with TRBD2 as a possible D gene (5 bases). V was clipped by 4 bases and J by 2 bases, with 12 bases between them. Germline CDR1 and CDR2: MDHEN and SYDVKM. CDR3 size: 14 residues. In DNA form, the CDR3 reads TGTGCCAGCAGTTCTCCAGGACTCACCTACGAGCAGTACTTC. It yields the protein CASSSPGLTYEQYF.

This rearrangement joins TRBV4-1 to TRBJ2-5; TRBD2 matches at 16 bases. Germline trimming cut 3 bases from V and 10 bases from J; bases unmatched to any gene: 14. Germline V lookup: CDR1 MGHRA, CDR2 YSYEKL. The CDR3 extends over 18 amino acids. The CDR3 nucleotides read TGCGCCAGCAGCCAGGGACCGGGACTAGCGGGGGGGGTGTTGGGCCAGTACTTC. Protein: CASSQGPGLAGGVLGQYF.

CDR3 DNA: TGCGCCAGCAGCCAGGCCCGGGCAAGCGGTACGCAGTATTTT. It translates to CASSQARASGTQYF. The chain is built from TRBV4-1 and TRBJ2-3; a weak D match, TRBD2 (5 bases). Trimming removed 3 bases at V and 8 bases at J, with 15 bases between. CDR3 size: 14 residues. Germline V gene sequence: CDR1 MGHRA, CDR2 YSYEKL.

This chain connects TRBV15 to TRBJ1-4; the D gene is possibly TRBD1 (5 bases). This CDR3 has 15 residues. Trimming stripped 1 base from V and 6 bases from J, with 12 bases between. Germline-derived CDR1 and CDR2 are LNHNV and YYDKDF (reference sequence). CDR3 residues: CATSRGGVGDEKLFF. CDR3 bases: TGTGCCACCAGCAGAGGGGGGGTAGGTGATGAAAAACTGTTTTTT. The entire variable domain, with the rest obtained from reference TRBV15 and TRBJ1-4, is as follows: DAMVIQNPRYQVTQFGKPVTLSCSQTLNHNVMYWYQQKSSQAPKLLFHYYDKDFNNEADTPDNFQSRRPNTSFCFLDIRSPGLGDTAMYLCATSRGGVGDEKLFFGSGTQLSVL.

This clone was recorded only once. This chain links TRBV4-1 with TRBJ2-7; 9 nucleotides align to TRBD1. With V trimmed by 8 bases and J by 5 bases, 10 bases remained unmatched. From germline, CDR1 is MGHRA and CDR2 YSYEKL. The CDR3 is made up of 14 amino acids. In nucleotides, the CDR3 is TGCGCCAGCGGGGCGACAGGGGGGATGGACGAGCAGTACTTC. It is translated as CASGATGGMDEQYF.

The chain carries TRBV5-6 and TRBJ2-2; tentative D call: TRBD1 (5 bases). The CDR3 loop spans 15 amino acids. The germline V and J ends were trimmed by 3 bases and 1 base, with 10 bases remaining between them. Germline CDR1 SGHDT, CDR2 YYEEEE. CDR3 bases: TGTGCCAGCAGCTGGGGCCAGCTGAACACCGGGGAGCTGTTTTTT. Translated, it gives CASSWGQLNTGELFF.

This chain uses TRBV7-2 with TRBJ2-1; D is unresolved. Germline-derived CDR1 and CDR2 are SGHTA and FQGNSA. The CDR3 has 13 amino acids. V was shortened by 2 bases and J by 9 bases, with 11 bases between the two germline ends. The CDR3 DNA reads TGTGCCAGCAGCTTATGGTACGGTGGTGAGCAGTTCTTC. The encoded protein is CASSLWYGGEQFF.